These T cell receptor beta chains were read from a single sample in a study of blood T cell repertoires in COVID-19. Data came from immunoSEQ multiplex PCR; TCRdb stores just in-frame clones and leaves some out. The table records 200,000 or so clones, around 84% of them present only once. The specimen sequenced was peripheral blood. The receptor source for this set is a man aged 25-45 years with active or convalescent COVID-19. Both conserved end residues are part of each CDR3. The order of the fields is clone size, J gene, D gene, V gene, CDR3 DNA, CDR3 protein. D genes are given only for firm matches. Clone size, where shown, is once, few, many, or a class for clones that have expanded.

clone_size: NA; j_call: TRBJ2-7; d_call: NA; v_call: TRBV27; cdr3_nt: TGTGCCAGCAGTTTACCCCCGGATTTGGGGGGAGAGCAGTACTTC; cdr3_aa: CASSLPPDLGGEQYF
clone_size: NA; j_call: TRBJ2-6; d_call: NA; v_call: TRBV28; cdr3_nt: TGTGCCAGCAGTACCGGTCACCTCTCTGGGGCCAACGTCCTGACTTTC; cdr3_aa: CASSTGHLSGANVLTF
clone_size: NA; j_call: TRBJ2-1; d_call: TRBD1; v_call: TRBV5-1; cdr3_nt: TGCGCCAGCAGCAGATTACAGGGGAACAATGAGCAGTTCTTC; cdr3_aa: CASSRLQGNNEQFF
clone_size: few; j_call: TRBJ1-6; d_call: NA; v_call: TRBV9; cdr3_nt: TGTGCCAGCAGCGTCGATTTGGGGAGCTCCTATAATTCACCCCTCCACTTT; cdr3_aa: CASSVDLGSSYNSPLHF
clone_size: NA; j_call: TRBJ1-2; d_call: TRBD1; v_call: TRBV7-9; cdr3_nt: TGTGCCAGCAGCCCCGGACAGGGCGACTATGGCTACACCTTC; cdr3_aa: CASSPGQGDYGYTF
clone_size: NA; j_call: TRBJ1-1; d_call: NA; v_call: TRBV24-1; cdr3_nt: TGTGCCACCAGTGATTCAACACAGGCCACTGAAGCTTTCTTT; cdr3_aa: CATSDSTQATEAFF
clone_size: once; j_call: TRBJ2-3; d_call: TRBD1; v_call: TRBV5-1; cdr3_nt: TGCGCCAGCAGCGATCCGGGACAGGTTCTGACAGGGGGGGATAGCACAGATACGCAGTATTTT; cdr3_aa: CASSDPGQVLTGGDSTDTQYF
clone_size: NA; j_call: TRBJ2-2; d_call: NA; v_call: TRBV6-1; cdr3_nt: TGTGCCAGCAGTGACCCGGACAACCCAGGTGGGTCGAACACCGGGGAGCTGTTTTTT; cdr3_aa: CASSDPDNPGGSNTGELFF
clone_size: NA; j_call: TRBJ1-1; d_call: TRBD1; v_call: TRBV28; cdr3_nt: TGTGCCAGCAGTGTCCCGGCGACAGGGGAGGACACTGAAGCTTTCTTT; cdr3_aa: CASSVPATGEDTEAFF
clone_size: few; j_call: TRBJ2-7; d_call: NA; v_call: TRBV6-5; cdr3_nt: TGTGCCAGCAGCCTCCCCGGGTACGAGCAGTACTTC; cdr3_aa: CASSLPGYEQYF
clone_size: NA; j_call: TRBJ2-7; d_call: NA; v_call: TRBV10-2; cdr3_nt: TGCGCCAGCAGTTTTTCACAGGCCTACGAGCAGTACTTC; cdr3_aa: CASSFSQAYEQYF
clone_size: NA; j_call: TRBJ2-7; d_call: NA; v_call: TRBV7-9; cdr3_nt: TGTGCCAGCAGCTTAGAGGAGGGGCCCTACGAGCAGTACTTC; cdr3_aa: CASSLEEGPYEQYF
clone_size: NA; j_call: TRBJ2-2; d_call: NA; v_call: TRBV5-1; cdr3_nt: TGCGCCAGCAGCTTGTCTTCCTCTCTCGGGGAGCTGTTTTTT; cdr3_aa: CASSLSSSLGELFF
clone_size: NA; j_call: TRBJ2-3; d_call: TRBD2; v_call: TRBV30; cdr3_nt: TGTGCCTGGAGCCTACCTACGGGAGGGAGCACAGATACGCAGTATTTT; cdr3_aa: CAWSLPTGGSTDTQYF
clone_size: NA; j_call: TRBJ2-5; d_call: NA; v_call: TRBV24-1; cdr3_nt: TGTGCCACCAGTGATTTGGTAGGGGTGAGAGAGACCCAGTACTTC; cdr3_aa: CATSDLVGVRETQYF
clone_size: NA; j_call: TRBJ1-1; d_call: NA; v_call: TRBV7-3; cdr3_nt: TGTGCCAGCAGCGGAAGGACAGAGAACACTGAAGCTTTCTTT; cdr3_aa: CASSGRTENTEAFF
clone_size: NA; j_call: TRBJ1-1; d_call: NA; v_call: TRBV7-2; cdr3_nt: TGTGCCAGCAGCTTAGCGGCCAGGAACACTGAAGCTTTCTTT; cdr3_aa: CASSLAARNTEAFF
clone_size: NA; j_call: TRBJ2-4; d_call: NA; v_call: TRBV4-3; cdr3_nt: TGCGCCAGCAGCCGGTCGGACTCTAACATTCAGTACTTC; cdr3_aa: CASSRSDSNIQYF
clone_size: NA; j_call: TRBJ1-2; d_call: TRBD1; v_call: TRBV7-9; cdr3_nt: TGTGCCAGCAGCAATAAAACTGGGACAGGCTATGGCTACACCTTC; cdr3_aa: CASSNKTGTGYGYTF
clone_size: NA; j_call: TRBJ2-3; d_call: NA; v_call: TRBV6-5; cdr3_nt: TGTGCCAGCTTGAGCGGCACAGATACGCAGTATTTT; cdr3_aa: CASLSGTDTQYF
clone_size: NA; j_call: TRBJ2-3; d_call: TRBD2; v_call: TRBV28; cdr3_nt: TGTGCCAGCAGTTTATGGTCGGGGGGTAGCACAGATACGCAGTATTTT; cdr3_aa: CASSLWSGGSTDTQYF
clone_size: once; j_call: TRBJ2-2; d_call: NA; v_call: TRBV7-9; cdr3_nt: TGTGCCAGCAGCTCACCGGGGGCGAACACCGGGGAGCTGTTTTTT; cdr3_aa: CASSSPGANTGELFF
clone_size: NA; j_call: TRBJ2-7; d_call: TRBD1; v_call: TRBV2; cdr3_nt: TGTGCCAGCAGAGGTGACAGGGGTAGCTCCTACGAGCAGTACTTC; cdr3_aa: CASRGDRGSSYEQYF
clone_size: few; j_call: TRBJ1-2; d_call: NA; v_call: TRBV28; cdr3_nt: TGTGCCAGCAGTTTGTCCTTCCCGACGGTGCCGAGGAGCTACACCTTC; cdr3_aa: CASSLSFPTVPRSYTF
clone_size: few; j_call: TRBJ2-1; d_call: TRBD1; v_call: TRBV23-1; cdr3_nt: TGCGCCAGCAGTCAAGGGACAGGGGGATCCTACAATGAGCAGTTCTTC; cdr3_aa: CASSQGTGGSYNEQFF
clone_size: NA; j_call: TRBJ1-4; d_call: NA; v_call: TRBV6-5; cdr3_nt: TGTGCCAGCAGTCCCCGGGAAGGGAGAGAAAAACTGTTTTTT; cdr3_aa: CASSPREGREKLFF
clone_size: NA; j_call: TRBJ1-1; d_call: NA; v_call: TRBV28; cdr3_nt: TGTGCCAGCAGTTTATTCCGTGAAGCTTTCTTT; cdr3_aa: CASSLFREAFF
clone_size: NA; j_call: TRBJ1-4; d_call: NA; v_call: TRBV19; cdr3_nt: TGTGCCAGTAGTCTCCAGGGTTTCAGGGAAAAACTGTTTTTT; cdr3_aa: CASSLQGFREKLFF
clone_size: NA; j_call: TRBJ1-2; d_call: TRBD1; v_call: TRBV28; cdr3_nt: TGTGCCAGCAGCCGAACGACAGGGGGCTATGGCTACACCTTC; cdr3_aa: CASSRTTGGYGYTF
clone_size: NA; j_call: TRBJ2-2; d_call: TRBD1; v_call: TRBV19; cdr3_nt: TGTGCCACCACACAGGGGGCGGTCACCGGGGAGCTGTTTTTT; cdr3_aa: CATTQGAVTGELFF
clone_size: NA; j_call: TRBJ1-1; d_call: NA; v_call: TRBV2; cdr3_nt: TGTGCCTCCAGGGTGGGCACTGAAGCTTTCTTT; cdr3_aa: CASRVGTEAFF
clone_size: NA; j_call: TRBJ1-5; d_call: TRBD1; v_call: TRBV7-2; cdr3_nt: TGTGCCAGCACTCCCGGACAGGCCAATCAGCCCCAGCATTTT; cdr3_aa: CASTPGQANQPQHF
clone_size: once; j_call: TRBJ1-2; d_call: NA; v_call: TRBV6-5; cdr3_nt: TGTGCCAGCAGTTACTCTTCGCAGGGGAATGGCTACACCTTC; cdr3_aa: CASSYSSQGNGYTF
clone_size: NA; j_call: TRBJ1-5; d_call: NA; v_call: TRBV4-3; cdr3_nt: TGCGCCAGCAGCCACCCCGCGATCCTTGGGGGGTATAGCAATCAGCCCCAGCATTTT; cdr3_aa: CASSHPAILGGYSNQPQHF
clone_size: NA; j_call: TRBJ1-5; d_call: TRBD1; v_call: TRBV30; cdr3_nt: TGTGCCTGGAGTGCCGGACAGGGTTTAGAGCCCCAGCATTTT; cdr3_aa: CAWSAGQGLEPQHF
clone_size: few; j_call: TRBJ2-7; d_call: TRBD2; v_call: TRBV11-2; cdr3_nt: TGTGCCAGCAGCCCACGGACTAGCGACTCCTACGAGCAGTACTTC; cdr3_aa: CASSPRTSDSYEQYF
clone_size: few; j_call: TRBJ1-2; d_call: NA; v_call: TRBV24-1; cdr3_nt: TGTGCCACCAGTGATTTATCGTCAGGGCCGGATGGCTACACCTTC; cdr3_aa: CATSDLSSGPDGYTF
clone_size: once; j_call: TRBJ1-4; d_call: NA; v_call: TRBV30; cdr3_nt: TGTGCCTGGAGATCGGGGGGCTTGAGTGAAAAACTGTTTTTT; cdr3_aa: CAWRSGGLSEKLFF
clone_size: NA; j_call: TRBJ1-5; d_call: NA; v_call: TRBV6-2/TRBV6-3; cdr3_nt: TGTGCCAGCAGCCGAGCACAGAACAGGGACCAGCCCCAGCATTTT; cdr3_aa: CASSRAQNRDQPQHF
clone_size: NA; j_call: TRBJ2-7; d_call: NA; v_call: TRBV5-1; cdr3_nt: TGCGCCAGCAGCTTCAACACCTACGAGCAGTACTTC; cdr3_aa: CASSFNTYEQYF
clone_size: NA; j_call: TRBJ2-3; d_call: NA; v_call: TRBV5-1; cdr3_nt: TGCGCCAGCAGCTTGGGGGGACACGATGGGGATACGCAGTATTTT; cdr3_aa: CASSLGGHDGDTQYF
clone_size: NA; j_call: TRBJ2-1; d_call: NA; v_call: TRBV2; cdr3_nt: TGTGCCAGCGAAGCCGGTAGCTCCTACAATGAGCAGTTCTTC; cdr3_aa: CASEAGSSYNEQFF
clone_size: NA; j_call: TRBJ2-5; d_call: NA; v_call: TRBV10-1; cdr3_nt: TGCGCCAGCAGTGAAACCAGGGTCCAAGAGACCCAGTACTTC; cdr3_aa: CASSETRVQETQYF
clone_size: few; j_call: TRBJ2-3; d_call: NA; v_call: TRBV3-1/TRBV3-2; cdr3_nt: TGTGCCAGCAGCCAAGAGGGGAGGGGGGCAGATACGCAGTATTTT; cdr3_aa: CASSQEGRGADTQYF
clone_size: NA; j_call: TRBJ1-1; d_call: TRBD1; v_call: TRBV4-2; cdr3_nt: TGTGCCAGCAGCCATCCTCCGGGACAGACGAACACTGAAGCTTTCTTT; cdr3_aa: CASSHPPGQTNTEAFF
clone_size: NA; j_call: TRBJ1-1; d_call: NA; v_call: TRBV7-8; cdr3_nt: TGTGCCAGCAGCCTGACAGAGCACTACACTGAAGCTTTCTTT; cdr3_aa: CASSLTEHYTEAFF
clone_size: NA; j_call: TRBJ2-2; d_call: NA; v_call: TRBV24-1; cdr3_nt: TGTGCCACCAGTGATTTCGCAGGGAAAGCCCCCGGGGAGCTGTTTTTT; cdr3_aa: CATSDFAGKAPGELFF
clone_size: once; j_call: TRBJ1-5; d_call: TRBD1; v_call: TRBV6-2/TRBV6-3; cdr3_nt: TGTGCCAGCAGTTACTCTACGGGACAGGGCCACCAGCCCCAGCATTTT; cdr3_aa: CASSYSTGQGHQPQHF
clone_size: NA; j_call: TRBJ1-2; d_call: TRBD1; v_call: TRBV14; cdr3_nt: TGTGCCAGCAGCCGAACGACAGGGCGGAGTTCCTATGGCTACACCTTC; cdr3_aa: CASSRTTGRSSYGYTF
clone_size: once; j_call: TRBJ1-2; d_call: NA; v_call: TRBV5-6; cdr3_nt: TGTGCCAGCAGCACAGGGTATGGCTACACCTTC; cdr3_aa: CASSTGYGYTF
clone_size: NA; j_call: TRBJ2-5; d_call: TRBD2; v_call: TRBV19; cdr3_nt: TGTGCCAGTAGTATACTTATAGCGGGGCCCCAAGAGACCCAGTACTTC; cdr3_aa: CASSILIAGPQETQYF
clone_size: once; j_call: TRBJ1-1; d_call: NA; v_call: TRBV7-2; cdr3_nt: TGTGCCAGCAGCTTAGGGGGGACTGGGAACACTGAAGCTTTCTTT; cdr3_aa: CASSLGGTGNTEAFF
clone_size: NA; j_call: TRBJ1-1; d_call: NA; v_call: TRBV6-5; cdr3_nt: TGTGCCAGCAGTTTATACAGGGTTAGTAACACTGAAGCTTTCTTT; cdr3_aa: CASSLYRVSNTEAFF
clone_size: NA; j_call: TRBJ2-7; d_call: NA; v_call: TRBV27; cdr3_nt: TGTGCCAGTAGACAGAACCAAGCCTACGAGCAGTACTTC; cdr3_aa: CASRQNQAYEQYF
clone_size: NA; j_call: TRBJ1-5; d_call: TRBD1; v_call: TRBV28; cdr3_nt: TGTGCCAGCAGTTCGGGACAGGGGAACGGTCAGCCCCAGCATTTT; cdr3_aa: CASSSGQGNGQPQHF
clone_size: once; j_call: TRBJ1-2; d_call: NA; v_call: TRBV6-5; cdr3_nt: TGTGCCACCGCAGGGTCCCAGGGAGGCTACACCTTC; cdr3_aa: CATAGSQGGYTF
clone_size: NA; j_call: TRBJ1-2; d_call: TRBD1; v_call: TRBV4-1; cdr3_nt: TGCGCCAGCAGCCTGGGACAGGGAGTAGCTAACTATGGCTACACCTTC; cdr3_aa: CASSLGQGVANYGYTF
clone_size: NA; j_call: TRBJ2-1; d_call: NA; v_call: TRBV24-1; cdr3_nt: TGTGCCACCAGTGATATTCTCGACAATGAGCAGTTCTTC; cdr3_aa: CATSDILDNEQFF
clone_size: NA; j_call: TRBJ1-1; d_call: NA; v_call: TRBV4-3; cdr3_nt: TGCGCCAGCAGCCTTAGCGGGACGGCGAACACTGAAGCTTTCTTT; cdr3_aa: CASSLSGTANTEAFF